This TCR beta chain comes out of a study of blood T cell repertoires in COVID-19. As for the study in general: T cells, B-cell-depleted T cells, or PBMCs provided the cDNA or gDNA that served as material.

Measured with immunoSEQ multiplex PCR; TCRdb has only the in-frame clones, and not every one. The sample lists approximately 85,000 clones; around four fifths were seen once. Germline lookup yields CDR1 SGHRS and CDR2 YFSETQ. The CDR3 contains 14 residues. The V end was cut by 1 base, the J end by 0 bases, with 8 bases between. Sample: peripheral blood. This chain joins TRBV5-1 and TRBJ2-7; tentatively, D is TRBD1 (6 bases). This sequence originates from a woman between 70 and 85 years old with active or convalescent COVID-19. This chain's CDR3 is CASSLLQGSYEQYF. CDR3 DNA: TGCGCCAGCAGCTTGCTACAGGGCTCCTACGAGCAGTACTTC.